What follows are 22 T cell receptor beta chains derived from one specimen sequenced in a study of blood T cell repertoires in COVID-19. Some clones are missing from TCRdb's copy, which holds only in-frame ones; the method was immunoSEQ multiplex PCR. Among 200,000 to 250,000 clones listed, 83% were seen once. The specimen sequenced was PBMCs or T cells enriched from blood (not recorded which). The receptors derive from a woman aged 50 to 60 who had been exposed to COVID-19.

V and J are TRBV15 and TRBJ2-1, with 10 bases lining up with TRBD2. The CDR3 sequence is 17 residues long. Trimming at V came to 1 base and at J to 12 bases, leaving 15 bases not matched to a gene. Germline CDR1 and CDR2: LNHNV and YYDKDF (reference sequence). CDR3: CATSRGIAGGPRDGQFF. Written as DNA, the CDR3 is TGTGCCACCAGCAGAGGAATAGCGGGGGGTCCCCGTGATGGGCAGTTCTTC.

The chain is built from TRBV5-4 and TRBJ2-3; D remains unclear. Trimming cost V 3 bases and J 2 bases, with 16 bases left between them. Looked up from germline, CDR1 is SGHNT and CDR2 is YYREEE (reference sequence). The CDR3 consists of 16 residues. For the CDR3, the DNA is TGTGCCAGCAGCTCTTCTTCTCCCCACTACACAGATACGCAGTATTTT. It translates to CASSSSSPHYTDTQYF.

The rearrangement links TRBV12-3 or TRBV12-4 to TRBJ1-6; possibly TRBD1 for D (6 bases). V was trimmed by 6 bases and J by 10 bases, leaving 13 bases between them. The CDR3 consists of 13 residues. Here the CDR3 reads CASRGTSGSPLHF. The CDR3 DNA follows: TGTGCCAGCAGGGGGACATCTGGCTCACCCCTCCACTTT.

V gene TRBV15 combines with J gene TRBJ1-1, with D maybe TRBD1 (6 bases). Trimming shortened V by 2 bases and J by 0 bases, and 16 bases separated the two germline ends. Germline CDR1 is LNHNV and CDR2 is YYDKDF (reference sequence). This CDR3 contains 17 residues. CDR3 residues: CATSRSSRGSMNTEAFF. CDR3 nucleotides: TGTGCCACCAGCAGATCCTCCAGGGGATCCATGAACACTGAAGCTTTCTTT.

V gene TRBV27 combines with J gene TRBJ1-1; possibly TRBD1 for D (5 bases). V was shortened by 5 bases and J by 6 bases, with 22 bases between the two germline ends. Germline V lookup: CDR1 MNHEY, CDR2 SMNVEV (reference sequence). The CDR3 length is 16 residues. CDR3 loop: CASSPRTGKRLAEAFF. In DNA form, the CDR3 reads TGTGCCAGCAGTCCCCGAACAGGAAAACGGCTCGCTGAAGCTTTCTTT.

The genes are TRBV6-2 or TRBV6-3 and TRBJ2-5, with D possibly being TRBD2 (7 bases). This CDR3 has 16 residues. V gave up 0 bases and J gave up 2 bases, with 13 bases separating them. The V gene's germline CDR1 is MNHEY and CDR2 SVGEGT. The CDR3 loop reads CASSYSARGAQETQYF. CDR3 sequence (DNA): TGTGCCAGCAGTTACTCGGCCCGGGGGGCACAAGAGACCCAGTACTTC.

The genes are TRBV2 and TRBJ1-2, with TRBD1 identical over 10 bases. Germline trimming cut 8 bases from V and 6 bases from J; bases unmatched to any gene: 0. The germline V gene has CDR1 SNHLY and CDR2 FYNNEI. The CDR3 consists of 11 residues. The CDR3 DNA is TGTGCCAGCGGGACAGGGGATGGCTACACCTTC. Encoded protein: CASGTGDGYTF.

This chain links TRBV5-1 with TRBJ1-1; 8 nucleotides align to TRBD1. With 4 bases clipped from V and 0 bases from J, the junction kept 2 bases outside the gene matches. The CDR3 spans 14 residues. The germline CDR1 and CDR2 sequences are SGHRS and YFSETQ. The CDR3 region has the DNA TGCGCCAGCAGCCACAGGGGGGTGAACACTGAAGCTTTCTTT. This translates into CASSHRGVNTEAFF.

V usage is TRBV10-3 and J usage is TRBJ2-1, with TRBD2 matching over 9 bases. This CDR3 has 16 amino acids. Germline CDR1 and CDR2: ENHRY and SYGVKD. The trim removed 7 bases at V and 0 bases at J, leaving 7 bases unmatched. The CDR3 loop reads CAITKRGESSYNEQFF. DNA for the CDR3: TGTGCCATCACCAAGCGGGGGGAAAGCTCCTACAATGAGCAGTTCTTC.

This clone was seen only a few times. The chain uses TRBV6-2 or TRBV6-3 and TRBJ2-5; tentatively, D is TRBD1 (5 bases). The CDR3 sequence is 13 residues long. Germline assignment: CDR1 MNHEY and CDR2 SVGEGT. Trimming pared 2 bases from V and 2 bases from J, leaving 6 bases between. This CDR3 is CASSYGQQETQYF. CDR3 sequence (DNA): TGTGCCAGCAGTTACGGACAACAAGAGACCCAGTACTTC.

The rearrangement links TRBV5-1 to TRBJ2-3, with TRBD2 as a possible D gene (5 bases). The CDR3 runs 16 residues. Germline CDR1 SGHRS, CDR2 YFSETQ. Trimming left V 0 bases short and J 3 bases short, with 14 bases between. CDR3 residues: CASSLGFRDGTDTQYF. DNA for the CDR3: TGCGCCAGCAGCTTGGGGTTCCGGGATGGGACAGATACGCAGTATTTT.

This clone has more than one count but fewer than ten. This chain uses TRBV10-1 with TRBJ2-1, with 9 bases aligning to TRBD1. The V gene's germline CDR1 is WNHNN and CDR2 SYGVQD (reference sequence). J lost 2 bases, V lost 6 bases, and 8 bases had no gene match. This CDR3 spans 16 amino acids. CDR3 residues: CASSALGTGTYNEQFF. The CDR3 bases are TGCGCCAGCAGCGCTCTGGGGACAGGGACCTACAATGAGCAGTTCTTC.

The V and J genes are TRBV2 and TRBJ1-6, with D uncertain. Trimming shortened V by 8 bases and J by 7 bases, and 15 bases separated the two germline ends. Germline lookup yields CDR1 SNHLY and CDR2 FYNNEI. The CDR3 runs to 14 residues. CDR3 DNA sequence: TGTGCCAGCGCGGATTTCACGAGGAATTCACCCCTCCACTTT. It yields the protein CASADFTRNSPLHF.

A single count supports this clone. The chain couples TRBV14 to TRBJ2-6; tentatively, D is TRBD2 (6 bases). The V and J ends lost 1 base and 1 base respectively, with 14 bases between them. The germline V gene has CDR1 SGHDN and CDR2 FVKESK. The CDR3 sequence is 18 residues long. CDR3 in DNA: TGTGCCAGCAGCCAAGTAATGGCGGGATTGTCTGGGGCCAACGTCCTGACTTTC. Protein product: CASSQVMAGLSGANVLTF.

V and J are TRBV12-3 or TRBV12-4 and TRBJ1-1, with D hard to call. Deletions cut 3 bases from V and 3 bases from J, with 8 bases between. The CDR3 totals 13 residues. CDR3 sequence: CASSFGSYTEAFF. For the CDR3, the DNA is TGTGCCAGCAGTTTCGGTTCCTACACTGAAGCTTTCTTT.

This rearrangement joins TRBV19 to TRBJ1-5, with D possibly matching TRBD1 (5 bases). The CDR3 has 13 residues. CDR1 and CDR2 (germline): LNHDA, SQIVND (reference sequence). V dropped 11 bases and J dropped 4 bases, with 15 bases sitting between them. The CDR3 DNA reads as TGTGCCTCCCACGGCGCAGGGAATCAGCCCCAGCATTTT. This translates into CASHGAGNQPQHF.

The chain recombines TRBV18 with TRBJ1-2; 7 nucleotides agree with TRBD1. The CDR3 sequence is 18 residues long. Trimming at V came to 1 base and at J to 0 bases, leaving 11 bases not matched to a gene. From germline, CDR1 is KGHSH and CDR2 LQKENI. The CDR3 loop is CASSPLGRGRVSNYGYTF. The CDR3 DNA is TGTGCCAGCTCACCACTTGGAAGGGGGCGAGTCTCTAACTATGGCTACACCTTC.

V gene TRBV2 combines with J gene TRBJ1-1; maybe TRBD1 (5 bases). In germline, CDR1 is SNHLY, CDR2 FYNNEI. CDR3 length: 13 amino acids. Deletions cut 7 bases from V and 2 bases from J, with 11 bases between. The CDR3 region is CASIQGLNTEAFF. The CDR3, as DNA: TGTGCCAGCATCCAGGGTCTCAACACTGAAGCTTTCTTT.

V gene TRBV7-3 combines with J gene TRBJ2-7, with 9 bases fitting TRBD1. The CDR3 extends over 14 amino acids. Germline-derived CDR1 and CDR2 are SGHTA and FQGTGA. With 5 bases clipped from V and 5 bases from J, the junction kept 7 bases outside the gene matches. The CDR3 DNA is TGTGCCAGCAGCCCCGGGACAGGGCTCGACGAGCAGTACTTC. It encodes CASSPGTGLDEQYF.

With regard to this clone: Different DNA sequences within this sample yield the same CDR3. This chain joins TRBV27 and TRBJ1-1; D unclear. V lost 3 bases and J lost 2, with 7 bases in between. CDR3 size: 13 residues. Germline-derived CDR1 and CDR2 are MNHEY and SMNVEV (reference sequence). The CDR3 DNA is TGTGCCAGCAGTTTGACGGGAAACACTGAAGCTTTCTTT. Translated: CASSLTGNTEAFF.

The rearrangement links TRBV20-1 to TRBJ2-7, with a tentative D call TRBD1 (5 bases). Per germline, CDR1 DFQATT and CDR2 SNEGSKA (reference sequence). V was shortened by 5 bases and J by 5 bases, with 10 bases between the two germline ends. This CDR3 comprises 11 residues. CDR3 DNA: TGCAGTGCTTCCAGGGCGAACGAGCAGTACTTC. Translating gives CSASRANEQYF.

The chain uses TRBV6-5 and TRBJ2-3; 12 bases fit TRBD2. After removal of 6 bases from V and 4 bases from J, the junction contained 5 bases not matched to a gene. The CDR3 extends over 15 amino acids. Germline V lookup: CDR1 MNHEY, CDR2 SVGAGI. The CDR3 loop reads CASSVLAGGPDTQYF. The CDR3 coding sequence is TGTGCCAGCAGCGTACTAGCGGGGGGCCCAGATACGCAGTATTTT.